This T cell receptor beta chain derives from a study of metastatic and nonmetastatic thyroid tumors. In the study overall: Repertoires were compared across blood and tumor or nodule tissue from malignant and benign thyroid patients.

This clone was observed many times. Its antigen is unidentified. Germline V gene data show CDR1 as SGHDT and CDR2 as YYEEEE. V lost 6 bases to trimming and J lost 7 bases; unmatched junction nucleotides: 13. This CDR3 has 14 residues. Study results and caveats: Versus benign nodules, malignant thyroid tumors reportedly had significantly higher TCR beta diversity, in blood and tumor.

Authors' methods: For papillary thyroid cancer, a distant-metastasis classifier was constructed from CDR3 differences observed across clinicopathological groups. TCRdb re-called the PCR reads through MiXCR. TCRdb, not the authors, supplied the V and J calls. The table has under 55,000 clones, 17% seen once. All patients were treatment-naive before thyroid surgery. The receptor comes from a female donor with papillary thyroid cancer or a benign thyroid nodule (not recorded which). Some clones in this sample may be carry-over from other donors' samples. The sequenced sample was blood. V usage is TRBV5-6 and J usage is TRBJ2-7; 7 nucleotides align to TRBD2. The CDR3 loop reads CASTSWGGRVEQYF. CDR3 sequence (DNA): TGTGCCAGCACCTCCTGGGGAGGGCGGGTTGAGCAGTACTTC.